These 22 T cell receptor beta chains share one sample of origin, sequenced in a study of blood T cell repertoires in COVID-19. Some clones are missing from TCRdb's copy, which holds only in-frame ones; the method was immunoSEQ multiplex PCR. The table has 130,000 to 150,000 clones, 75% to 90% seen once. The sample taken for sequencing was peripheral blood. The source is a woman aged 60-70 years with COVID-19, enrolled during active disease.

The rearrangement uses TRBV7-2 and TRBJ2-2, with 8 nucleotides matching TRBD2. This CDR3 spans 16 amino acids. The ends lost 1 base at V and 2 bases at J; junction bases unmatched: 3. Germline values: CDR1 SGHTA, CDR2 FQGNSA. CDR3 amino acids: CASSLESGGNTGELFF. DNA of the CDR3: TGTGCCAGCAGCTTAGAGAGCGGGGGCAACACCGGGGAGCTGTTTTTT. The variable domain in full, with the rest retrieved from reference TRBV7-2 and TRBJ2-2, is GAGVSQSPSNKVTEKGKDVELRCDPISGHTALYWYRQSLGQGLEFLIYFQGNSAPDKSGLPSDRFSAERTGGSVSTLTIQRTQQEDSAVYLCASSLESGGNTGELFFGEGSRLTVL.

The genes are TRBV3-1 (or the pseudogene TRBV3-2) and TRBJ2-4; D remains unclear. Trimming removed 0 bases from V and 9 bases from J, with 15 bases in between. The CDR3 has 15 residues. The germline V gene encodes CDR1 LGHDT and CDR2 YNNKEL (reference sequence). The CDR3 DNA is TGTGCCAGCAGCCAAGACTTGACATCCCTCGGCATTCAGTACTTC. Its translation is CASSQDLTSLGIQYF.

The chain joins TRBV6-1 to TRBJ1-2; D is perhaps TRBD1 (5 bases). Germline assignment: CDR1 MNHNS and CDR2 SASEGT. Trimming left V 2 bases short and J 7 bases short, with 11 bases between. This CDR3 is 13 amino acids long. CDR3 sequence (DNA): TGTGCCAGCAGTGAAAGCCAGGGTAGTGGCTACACCTTC. It codes for CASSESQGSGYTF.

V is TRBV9 and J is TRBJ1-3; 8 nucleotides agree with TRBD1. With 9 bases clipped from V and 11 bases from J, the junction kept 13 bases outside the gene matches. The CDR3 length is 13 residues. In germline, CDR1 is SGDLS, CDR2 YYNGEE. CDR3 DNA sequence: TGTGCCACCTCGACAGGGGATCGGGGAGCCATATATTTT. Its protein product is CATSTGDRGAIYF.

The chain recombines TRBV16 with TRBJ1-5; 10 nucleotides agree with TRBD1. The V gene end was trimmed by 1 base and the J gene end by 2 bases; junction bases not matched to a gene: 5. The germline CDR1 and CDR2 sequences are KGHSY and FQNENV. The CDR3 totals 17 residues. CDR3 amino acids: CASSQFGTGEGNQPQHF. The CDR3, as DNA: TGTGCCAGCAGCCAATTCGGGACAGGGGAGGGCAATCAGCCCCAGCATTTT.

The rearrangement joins TRBV9 to TRBJ2-5; D is ambiguous. The CDR3 is made up of 13 amino acids. Germline V gene lookup returns CDR1 SGDLS and CDR2 YYNGEE. Deletions cut 4 bases from V and 1 base from J, with 8 bases between. In DNA form, the CDR3 reads TGTGCCAGCAGCCCACAGATCCAAGAGACCCAGTACTTC. This gives the protein CASSPQIQETQYF. The whole variable domain, remainder taken from reference TRBV9 and TRBJ2-5, is DSGVTQTPKHLITATGQRVTLRCSPRSGDLSVYWYQQSLDQGLQFLIQYYNGEERAKGNILERFSAQQFPDLHSELNLSSLELGDSALYFCASSPQIQETQYFGPGTRLLVL.

The chain links TRBV3-1 (or the pseudogene TRBV3-2) to TRBJ2-1; 12 nucleotides match TRBD2. V was pared by 4 bases and J by 1 base, with 8 bases of the junction left unmatched. Per the germline V gene, CDR1 is LGHDT and CDR2 is YNNKEL (reference sequence). The CDR3 is made up of 18 amino acids. The CDR3 loop is CASSPTSGGLGSYNEQFF. For the CDR3, the DNA is TGTGCCAGCAGCCCTACTAGCGGGGGGTTAGGGTCCTACAATGAGCAGTTCTTC.

Remarks on this clone: Given a much more abundant clone one base away, this may be a read error. At the DNA level, this CDR3 is encoded by other sequences in the same sample as well. The chain joins TRBV12-5 to TRBJ2-5; D might be TRBD1 (8 bases). This CDR3 spans 17 amino acids. Germline CDR1 and CDR2: LGHNT and FRNRAP. The CDR3 sequence is CARGWGGTGGEQETQYF. CDR3 in DNA: TGTGCTAGGGGTTGGGGGGGGACAGGCGGGGAACAAGAGACCCAGTACTTC. The full variable domain, in which reference TRBV12-5 and TRBJ2-5 provide the parts outside the CDR3, is DARVTQTPRHKVTEMGQEVTMRCQPILGHNTVFWYRQTMMQGLELLAYFRNRAPLDDSGMPKDRFSAEMPDATLATLKIQPSEPRDSAVYFCARGWGGTGGEQETQYFGPGTRLLVL.

The rearrangement uses TRBV6-2 or TRBV6-3 and TRBJ2-3; TRBD2 matches at 8 bases. V was clipped by 4 bases and J by 0 bases; unmatched bases: 3. This CDR3 contains 15 residues. Germline CDR1 is MNHEY and CDR2 is SVGEGT. CDR3 amino acids: CASSSGLASTDTQYF. CDR3 nucleotides: TGTGCCAGCAGTTCCGGACTAGCCAGCACAGATACGCAGTATTTT.

This clone was observed a single time. The chain's CDR3 is CAWSRDRDQPQHF. In DNA form, the CDR3 reads TGTGCCTGGAGTAGGGACAGGGATCAGCCCCAGCATTTT. The V gene is TRBV30, the J gene TRBJ1-5; 9 nucleotides match TRBD1. The CDR3 loop spans 13 amino acids. V shed 2 bases, J shed 5 bases, and the junction held 1 base outside the gene matches. Germline CDR1 and CDR2: GTSNPN and SVGIG (reference sequence).

The gene calls are TRBV19 and TRBJ2-4; 10 bases fit TRBD1. CDR3 length equals 14 residues. V was clipped by 5 bases and J by 9 bases; unmatched bases: 7. Germline CDR1 and CDR2: LNHDA and SQIVND (reference sequence). The CDR3 bases are TGTGCCAGTAGTGACAGGGGGCGCCCGGGCATTCAGTACTTC. Translating it yields CASSDRGRPGIQYF.

This sequence joins TRBV3-1 (or the pseudogene TRBV3-2) and TRBJ1-2, with D unresolved. Germline lookup yields CDR1 LGHDT and CDR2 YNNKEL (reference sequence). Trimming cost V 5 bases and J 4 bases, with 26 bases left between them. This CDR3 region has 18 residues. The CDR3 loop is CASSISQANQRISYGYTF. CDR3 DNA: TGTGCCAGCAGCATCAGCCAAGCGAATCAACGTATTTCCTATGGCTACACCTTC.

The chain combines TRBV7-8 with TRBJ2-1; D perhaps matches TRBD1 (6 bases). Trimming cost V 4 bases and J 6 bases, with 7 bases left between them. This CDR3 comprises 12 residues. Looked up from germline, CDR1 is SGHVS and CDR2 is FQNEAQ. This CDR3 is CASSSQGNEQFF. The CDR3 coding sequence is TGTGCCAGCAGCTCACAGGGCAATGAGCAGTTCTTC.

The genes are TRBV27 and TRBJ2-2, with unresolved D. Trimming shortened V by 1 base and J by 7 bases, and 7 bases separated the two germline ends. Germline assignment: CDR1 MNHEY and CDR2 SMNVEV (reference sequence). This CDR3 contains 13 residues. The CDR3 loop reads CASSLLSSGELFF. CDR3 nucleotides: TGTGCCAGCAGTTTATTGTCCAGCGGGGAGCTGTTTTTT.

The V and J genes are TRBV29-1 and TRBJ1-1; D not resolved. The germline CDR1 and CDR2 sequences are SQVTM and ANQGSEA. Deletions cut 4 bases from V and 1 base from J, with 7 bases between. The CDR3 loop spans 12 amino acids. CDR3 loop: CSVVVANTEAFF. CDR3 sequence (DNA): TGCAGCGTTGTGGTGGCGAACACTGAAGCTTTCTTT.

This clone has a handful of counts. V usage is TRBV7-9 and J usage is TRBJ1-5, with D unclear. Between the trimmed V and J ends, which lost 4 bases and 2 bases, there was a span of 3 bases. The CDR3 is 12 amino acids. CDR1 and CDR2 (germline): SEHNR, FQNEAQ (reference sequence). Here the CDR3 DNA reads TGTGCCAGCAGCTCAGGCAATCAGCCCCAGCATTTT. Translation: CASSSGNQPQHF.

The rearrangement joins TRBV5-4 to TRBJ2-5, with 7 bases aligning to TRBD1. The length of the CDR3 is 15 residues. Trimming removed 0 bases from V and 3 bases from J; junction bases left unmatched: 5. Germline assignment: CDR1 SGHNT and CDR2 YYREEE (reference sequence). CDR3: CASSLGGGQKETQYF. DNA of the CDR3: TGTGCCAGCAGCTTGGGAGGGGGACAGAAAGAGACCCAGTACTTC.

The rearrangement uses TRBV5-1 and TRBJ2-2, with 8 bases that match TRBD2. Germline V gene lookup returns CDR1 SGHRS and CDR2 YFSETQ. The CDR3 is made up of 14 amino acids. V trimming: 7 bases; J trimming: 6 bases; junction bases outside the gene matches: 8. Here the CDR3 reads CASVPGLVAGELFF. The CDR3 DNA sequence: TGCGCCAGCGTCCCGGGACTAGTGGCCGGGGAGCTGTTTTTT.

A single count supports this clone. This CDR3 reads CASSYSYYGYTF. DNA for the CDR3: TGTGCCAGCAGCTACAGCTACTATGGCTACACCTTC. This rearrangement joins TRBV7-2 to TRBJ1-2; D is ambiguous. Germline CDR1 is SGHTA and CDR2 is FQGNSA. CDR3 length: 12 amino acids. V dropped 4 bases and J dropped 3 bases, with 6 bases sitting between them. The full variable domain, in which reference TRBV7-2 and TRBJ1-2 provide the parts outside the CDR3, is GAGVSQSPSNKVTEKGKDVELRCDPISGHTALYWYRQSLGQGLEFLIYFQGNSAPDKSGLPSDRFSAERTGGSVSTLTIQRTQQEDSAVYLCASSYSYYGYTFGSGTRLTVV.

The chain carries TRBV5-6 and TRBJ2-7; D might be TRBD2 (6 bases). V lost 0 bases and J 1 base, leaving 14 bases between the germline ends. The CDR3 has 16 amino acids. CDR1 and CDR2 from the germline V gene are SGHDT and YYEEEE. In DNA form, the CDR3 reads TGTGCCAGCAGCTTGGCGCGGTGGCGGGATTCCTACGAGCAGTACTTC. This encodes CASSLARWRDSYEQYF. The full variable domain, completed using reference TRBV5-6 and TRBJ2-7, is DAGVTQSPTHLIKTRGQQVTLRCSPKSGHDTVSWYQQALGQGPQFIFQYYEEEERQRGNFPDRFSGHQFPNYSSELNVNALLLGDSALYLCASSLARWRDSYEQYFGPGTRLTVT.

The chain has TRBV6-1 and TRBJ2-7, with D unresolved. V dropped 0 bases and J dropped 1 base, with 7 bases sitting between them. Per germline, CDR1 MNHNS and CDR2 SASEGT. CDR3 length: 14 amino acids. Here the CDR3 DNA reads TGTGCCAGCAGTGAAGCGGGCAGTTCCTACGAGCAGTACTTC. Encoded protein: CASSEAGSSYEQYF.

The chain combines TRBV5-5 with TRBJ2-7; 13 bases are a match to TRBD2. The CDR3 runs to 16 residues. Per the germline V gene, CDR1 is SGHKS and CDR2 is YYEKEE (reference sequence). The trim removed 7 bases at V and 2 bases at J, leaving 9 bases unmatched. The CDR3 sequence is CASLRTSGGWAYEQYF. DNA for the CDR3: TGTGCCAGCCTTAGGACTAGCGGGGGATGGGCCTACGAGCAGTACTTC.